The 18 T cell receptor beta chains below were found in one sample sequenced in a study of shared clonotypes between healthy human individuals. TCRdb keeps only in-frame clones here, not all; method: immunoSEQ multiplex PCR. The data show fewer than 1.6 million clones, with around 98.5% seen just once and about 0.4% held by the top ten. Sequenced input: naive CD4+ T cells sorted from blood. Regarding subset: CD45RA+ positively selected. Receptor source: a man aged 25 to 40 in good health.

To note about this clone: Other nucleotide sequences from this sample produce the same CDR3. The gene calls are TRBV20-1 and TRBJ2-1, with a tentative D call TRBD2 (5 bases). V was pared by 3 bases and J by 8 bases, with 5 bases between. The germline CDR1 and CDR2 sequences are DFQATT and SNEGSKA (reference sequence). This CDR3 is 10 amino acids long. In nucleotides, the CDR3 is TGCAGTGCTAGGGGAGATGAGCAGTTCTTC. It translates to CSARGDEQFF.

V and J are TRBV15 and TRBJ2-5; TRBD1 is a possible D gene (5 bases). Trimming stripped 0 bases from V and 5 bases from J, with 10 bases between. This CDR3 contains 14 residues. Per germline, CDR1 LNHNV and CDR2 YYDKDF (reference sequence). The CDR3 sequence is CATSREPGWETQYF. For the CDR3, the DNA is TGTGCCACCAGCAGAGAACCAGGGTGGGAGACCCAGTACTTC.

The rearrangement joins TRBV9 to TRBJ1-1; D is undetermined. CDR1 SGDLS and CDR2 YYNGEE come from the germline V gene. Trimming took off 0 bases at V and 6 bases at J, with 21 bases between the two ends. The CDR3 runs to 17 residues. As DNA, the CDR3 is TGTGCCAGCAGCGTAGTCAGTGGGGAGGTGGGGTTACCTGAAGCTTTCTTT. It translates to CASSVVSGEVGLPEAFF.

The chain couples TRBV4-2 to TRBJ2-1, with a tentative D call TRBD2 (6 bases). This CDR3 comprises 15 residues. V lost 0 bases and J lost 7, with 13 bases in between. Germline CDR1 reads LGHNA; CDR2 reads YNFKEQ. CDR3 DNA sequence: TGTGCCAGCAGCCAAGACTCTGTGGAGGGAAATGAGCAGTTCTTC. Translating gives CASSQDSVEGNEQFF.

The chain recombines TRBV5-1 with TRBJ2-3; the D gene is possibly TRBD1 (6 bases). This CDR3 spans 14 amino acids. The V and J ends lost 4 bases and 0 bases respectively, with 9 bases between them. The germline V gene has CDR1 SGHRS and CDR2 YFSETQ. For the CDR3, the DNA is TGCGCCAGCAGCCCGGACAGAAGCACAGATACGCAGTATTTT. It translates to CASSPDRSTDTQYF.

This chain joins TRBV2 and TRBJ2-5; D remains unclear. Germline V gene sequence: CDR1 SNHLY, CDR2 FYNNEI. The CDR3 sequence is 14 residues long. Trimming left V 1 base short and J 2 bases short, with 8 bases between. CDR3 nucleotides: TGTGCCAGCAGTGAAGGGTTGGTGCAAGAGACCCAGTACTTC. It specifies CASSEGLVQETQYF.

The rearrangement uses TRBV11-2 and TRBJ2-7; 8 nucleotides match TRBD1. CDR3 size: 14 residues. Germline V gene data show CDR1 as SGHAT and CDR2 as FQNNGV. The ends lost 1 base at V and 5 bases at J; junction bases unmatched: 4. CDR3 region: CASSLGQGIDEQYF. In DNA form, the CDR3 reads TGTGCCAGCAGCTTAGGACAGGGGATTGACGAGCAGTACTTC.

DNA for the CDR3: TGCGCCAGCAGCTTGAACGCGGGAACCTACGAGCAGTACTTC. It yields the protein CASSLNAGTYEQYF. The gene calls are TRBV5-1 and TRBJ2-7; D may be TRBD2 (6 bases). Between the trimmed V and J ends, which lost 1 base and 2 bases, there was a span of 10 bases. This CDR3 spans 14 amino acids. Germline CDR1 reads SGHRS; CDR2 reads YFSETQ.

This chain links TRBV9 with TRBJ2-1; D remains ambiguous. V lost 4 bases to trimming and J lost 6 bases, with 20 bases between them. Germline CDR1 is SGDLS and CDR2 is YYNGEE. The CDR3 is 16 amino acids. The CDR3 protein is CASSPKGAYSLNEQFF. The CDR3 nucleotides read TGTGCCAGCAGCCCGAAGGGTGCTTATTCCCTCAATGAGCAGTTCTTC.

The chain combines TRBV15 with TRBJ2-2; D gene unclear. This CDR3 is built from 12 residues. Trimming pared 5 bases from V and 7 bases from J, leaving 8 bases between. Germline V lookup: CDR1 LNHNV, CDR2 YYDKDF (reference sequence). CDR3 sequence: CATSFRFGELFF. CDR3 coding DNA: TGTGCCACCAGCTTCCGGTTCGGGGAGCTGTTTTTT.

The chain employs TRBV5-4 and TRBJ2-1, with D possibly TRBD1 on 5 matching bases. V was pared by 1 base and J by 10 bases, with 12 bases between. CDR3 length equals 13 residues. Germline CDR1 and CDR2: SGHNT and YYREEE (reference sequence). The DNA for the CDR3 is TGTGCCAGCAGCTTGCGGCAGGGCCTCGAGCAGTTCTTC. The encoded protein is CASSLRQGLEQFF. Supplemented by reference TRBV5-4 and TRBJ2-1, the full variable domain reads ETGVTQSPTHLIKTRGQQVTLRCSSQSGHNTVSWYQQALGQGPQFIFQYYREEENGRGNFPPRFSGLQFPNYSSELNVNALELDDSALYLCASSLRQGLEQFFGPGTRLTVL.

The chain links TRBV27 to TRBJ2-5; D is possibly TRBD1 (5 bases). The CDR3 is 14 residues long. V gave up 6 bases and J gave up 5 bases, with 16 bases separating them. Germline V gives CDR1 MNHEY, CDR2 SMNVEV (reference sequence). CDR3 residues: CASSSTRQTETQYF. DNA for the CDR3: TGTGCCAGCAGCTCGACAAGACAGACGGAGACCCAGTACTTC.

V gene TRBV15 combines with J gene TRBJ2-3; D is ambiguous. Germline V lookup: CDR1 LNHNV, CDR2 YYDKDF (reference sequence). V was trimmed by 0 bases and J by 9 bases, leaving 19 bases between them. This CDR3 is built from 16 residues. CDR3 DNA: TGTGCCACCAGCAGAGAAGGCGCCGCCCCTGGGAAAACGCAGTATTTT. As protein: CATSREGAAPGKTQYF.

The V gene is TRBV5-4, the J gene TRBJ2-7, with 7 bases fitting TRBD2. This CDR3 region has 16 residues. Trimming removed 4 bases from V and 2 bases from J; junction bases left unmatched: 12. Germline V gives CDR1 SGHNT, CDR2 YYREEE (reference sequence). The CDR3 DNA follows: TGTGCCAGCAGCAGCGGGACCGCACAAGGTGCCTACGAGCAGTACTTC. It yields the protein CASSSGTAQGAYEQYF.

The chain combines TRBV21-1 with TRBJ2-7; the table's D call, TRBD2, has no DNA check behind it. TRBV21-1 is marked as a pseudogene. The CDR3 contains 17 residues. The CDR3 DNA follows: TGTGCCAGCAGCAAAGTGGGAGGTCGTGGGGCCTACTACGAGCAGTACTTC. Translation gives CASSKVGGRGAYYEQYF.

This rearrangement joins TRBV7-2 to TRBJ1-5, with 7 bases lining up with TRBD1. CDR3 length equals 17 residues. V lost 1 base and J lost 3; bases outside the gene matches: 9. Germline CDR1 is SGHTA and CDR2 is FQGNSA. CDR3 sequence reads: CASSLGRGPPLNQPQHF. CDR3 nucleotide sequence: TGTGCCAGCAGCTTAGGAAGGGGGCCCCCGCTCAATCAGCCCCAGCATTTT. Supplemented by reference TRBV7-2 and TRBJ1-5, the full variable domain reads GAGVSQSPSNKVTEKGKDVELRCDPISGHTALYWYRQSLGQGLEFLIYFQGNSAPDKSGLPSDRFSAERTGGSVSTLTIQRTQQEDSAVYLCASSLGRGPPLNQPQHFGDGTRLSIL.

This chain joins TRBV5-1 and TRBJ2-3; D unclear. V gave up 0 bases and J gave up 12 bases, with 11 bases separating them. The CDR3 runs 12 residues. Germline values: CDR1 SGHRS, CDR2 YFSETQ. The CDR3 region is CASSLAHEVQYF. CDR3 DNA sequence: TGCGCCAGCAGCTTGGCCCACGAGGTACAGTATTTT.

Here the CDR3 reads CASSFRLENEQFF. The CDR3 nucleotides read TGTGCCAGCAGCTTTCGGTTAGAAAATGAGCAGTTCTTC. The V gene is TRBV11-1, the J gene TRBJ2-1; no definite D call. This CDR3 has 13 amino acids. Trimming removed 3 bases at V and 7 bases at J, with 10 bases between. Germline CDR1 is SGHAT and CDR2 is FQDESV (reference sequence).